The 9 T cell receptor beta chains reported below all come from one sample, sequenced in a study of blood T cell repertoires in COVID-19. TCRdb keeps only in-frame clones here, not all; method: immunoSEQ multiplex PCR. The sample holds tens of thousands of clones, 85% to 95% seen once. The sample consisted of peripheral blood. These TCRs come from a man between 50 and 59 years old with COVID-19, enrolled during active disease.

V gene TRBV15 combines with J gene TRBJ2-7; a weak D match, TRBD1 (5 bases). Trimming took 0 bases from V and 6 from J, leaving 9 bases between them. CDR3 size: 13 residues. The germline V gene has CDR1 LNHNV and CDR2 YYDKDF (reference sequence). CDR3 DNA sequence: TGTGCCACCAGCAGAGAAGGGCAGGGCGAGCAGTACTTC. The encoded protein is CATSREGQGEQYF.

The chain is built from TRBV19 and TRBJ2-1; D is perhaps TRBD2 (5 bases). The CDR3 has 13 residues. Germline V gives CDR1 LNHDA, CDR2 SQIVND (reference sequence). V was pared by 10 bases and J by 0 bases, with 10 bases between. Here the CDR3 DNA reads TGTGCCACCACGGGGTTCTCCTACAATGAGCAGTTCTTC. Translating gives CATTGFSYNEQFF.

This chain uses TRBV28 with TRBJ2-3; 10 bases map to TRBD2. The CDR3 consists of 17 residues. The trim removed 5 bases at V and 5 bases at J, leaving 13 bases unmatched. Per germline, CDR1 MDHEN and CDR2 SYDVKM. Written as DNA, the CDR3 is TGTGCCAGCAGTCCCCGGACTAGCGGATGGGTTAGAGATACGCAGTATTTT. Translation gives CASSPRTSGWVRDTQYF.

V is TRBV9 and J is TRBJ2-2; 7 bases fit TRBD1. Germline CDR1 SGDLS, CDR2 YYNGEE. The CDR3 has 14 amino acids. Unmatched junction bases numbered 6, after V lost 3 bases and J lost 7 bases. CDR3 sequence reads: CASSATGQGGELFF. Here the CDR3 DNA reads TGTGCCAGCAGCGCGACAGGGCAGGGCGGGGAGCTGTTTTTT.

J is TRBJ2-3 and V is TRBV6-6; D is possibly TRBD2 (5 bases). The CDR3 has 16 amino acids. Looked up from germline, CDR1 is MNHNY and CDR2 is SVGAGI (reference sequence). Trimming removed 0 bases from V and 5 bases from J, with 15 bases in between. The CDR3 nucleotides read TGTGCCAGCAGTTACTCGATCGGTCGTCGGGGAGATACGCAGTATTTT. Its protein product is CASSYSIGRRGDTQYF.

The rearrangement uses TRBV5-1 and TRBJ1-5; D is unclear. V shed 4 bases and J shed 4 bases, with 12 bases lying between them. The CDR3 sequence is 14 residues long. The germline V gene has CDR1 SGHRS and CDR2 YFSETQ. The CDR3 protein is CASSTGLGNQPQHF. DNA of the CDR3: TGCGCCAGCAGCACCGGACTGGGAAATCAGCCCCAGCATTTT. Full variable domain (remainder filled in from reference TRBV5-1 and TRBJ1-5): KAGVTQTPRYLIKTRGQQVTLSCSPISGHRSVSWYQQTPGQGLQFLFEYFSETQRNKGNFPGRFSGRQFSNSRSEMNVSTLELGDSALYLCASSTGLGNQPQHFGDGTRLSIL.

The V gene is TRBV2, the J gene TRBJ1-5, with TRBD1 matching 7 bases. CDR1 is SNHLY, CDR2 FYNNEI, per germline. The V gene end was trimmed by 6 bases and the J gene end by 0 bases; junction bases not matched to a gene: 5. This CDR3 is 15 amino acids long. The CDR3 coding sequence is TGTGCCAGCAGCAAGGGACAGATTAGCAATCAGCCCCAGCATTTT. Protein sequence: CASSKGQISNQPQHF.

Only one count was recorded for this clone. The chain couples TRBV2 to TRBJ2-2; maybe TRBD2 (6 bases). Germline-derived CDR1 and CDR2 are SNHLY and FYNNEI. This CDR3 spans 17 amino acids. V was pared by 5 bases and J by 5 bases, with 21 bases between. This CDR3 is CASSHSVGLRSTGELFF. For the CDR3, the DNA is TGTGCCAGCAGTCACTCTGTCGGACTACGATCAACCGGGGAGCTGTTTTTT.

This chain joins TRBV3-1 (or the pseudogene TRBV3-2) and TRBJ2-7; D may be TRBD2 (5 bases). In germline, CDR1 is LGHDT, CDR2 YNNKEL (reference sequence). The V end lost 1 base, the J end lost 6 bases, and 10 bases lay between the germline ends. The CDR3 extends over 13 amino acids. The CDR3 coding sequence is TGTGCCAGCAGCCAAGTGAGTGAGGGCGAGCAGTACTTC. Translating it yields CASSQVSEGEQYF.